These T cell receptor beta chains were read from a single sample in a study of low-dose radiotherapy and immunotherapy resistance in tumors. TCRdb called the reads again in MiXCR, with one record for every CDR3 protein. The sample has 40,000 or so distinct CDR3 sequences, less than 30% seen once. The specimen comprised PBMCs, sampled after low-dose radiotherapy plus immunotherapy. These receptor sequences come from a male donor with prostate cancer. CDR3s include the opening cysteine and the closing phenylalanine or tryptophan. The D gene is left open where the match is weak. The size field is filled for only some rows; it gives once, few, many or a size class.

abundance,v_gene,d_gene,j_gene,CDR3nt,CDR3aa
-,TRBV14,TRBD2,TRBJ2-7,TGTGCCAGCAGCCAAGGACTAGCGGGAGCGCAGTACTTC,CASSQGLAGAQYF
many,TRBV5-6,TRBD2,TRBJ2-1,TGTGCCAGCAGCCCGGAGGTGGCTAGCGGGAGAAACTACAATGAGCAGTTCTTC,CASSPEVASGRNYNEQFF
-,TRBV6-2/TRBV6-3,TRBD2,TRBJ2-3,TGTGCCAGCAGTTACAGTAGCGGGGGGCCCCCAGATACGCAGTATTTT,CASSYSSGGPPDTQYF
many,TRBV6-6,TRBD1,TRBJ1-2,TGTGCCAGCAGTTTGGACAGGGTCGCCAACTATGGCTACACCTTC,CASSLDRVANYGYTF
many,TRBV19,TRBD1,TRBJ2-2,TGTGCCAGTAGTACGGGACAGGGGGCGGTCGGGGAGCTGTTTTTT,CASSTGQGAVGELFF
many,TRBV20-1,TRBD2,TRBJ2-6,TGCAGTGCTAGACATAAACTAGCGGGAGCAACCCTCTCTGGGGCCAACGTCCTGACTTTC,CSARHKLAGATLSGANVLTF
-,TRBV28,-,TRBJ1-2,TGTGCCAGCAGGCCCCCGGCTGCGGGGGCTGGCTACACCTTC,CASRPPAAGAGYTF
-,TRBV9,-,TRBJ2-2,TGTGCCAGCAGGGCGCAAGCGAACACCGGGGAGCTGTTTTTT,CASRAQANTGELFF
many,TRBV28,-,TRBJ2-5,TGTGCCAGCAGTTTAAGTGGTAGCGGAGACCAAGAGACCCAGTACTTC,CASSLSGSGDQETQYF
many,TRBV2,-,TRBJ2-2,TGTGCCAGCAGTGAGAGCCTAGCCCTCGGGGAGCTGTTTTTT,CASSESLALGELFF
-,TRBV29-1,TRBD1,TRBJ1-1,TGCAGCGACGGCACAGGGGCGACTGAAGCTTTCTTT,CSDGTGATEAFF
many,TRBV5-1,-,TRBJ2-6,TGCGCCAGCAGCTTGGACCCTGGGGCCAACGTCCTGACTTTC,CASSLDPGANVLTF
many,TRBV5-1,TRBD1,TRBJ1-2,TGCGCCAGCAGCGTGGGGACAGGCGAGGGCTATGGCTACACCTTC,CASSVGTGEGYGYTF
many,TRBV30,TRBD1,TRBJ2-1,TGTGCCTGGACGACGGGACAGGGGTACAATGAGCAGTTCTTC,CAWTTGQGYNEQFF
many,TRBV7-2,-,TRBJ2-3,TGTGCCAGCAGCTTAGACGGCAGGAGCACAGATACGCAGTATTTT,CASSLDGRSTDTQYF
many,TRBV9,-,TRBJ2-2,TGTGCCAGCAGCGTAGACAACACCGGGGAGCTGTTTTTT,CASSVDNTGELFF
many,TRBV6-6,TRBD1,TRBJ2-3,TGTGCCAGCACCGAAAGACAGGGGCCAGATACGCAGTATTTT,CASTERQGPDTQYF
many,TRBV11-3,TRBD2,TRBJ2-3,TGTGCCAGCAGCTTAGGGGAGCGGGAGAGCACAGATACGCAGTATTTT,CASSLGERESTDTQYF
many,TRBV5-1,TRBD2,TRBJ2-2,TGCGCCAGCAAGGGGACTAGTGTCCCCGGGGAGCTGTTTTTT,CASKGTSVPGELFF
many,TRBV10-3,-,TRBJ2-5,TGTGCCATCAGTGAGTCGGGGGGCCAAGAGACCCAGTACTTC,CAISESGGQETQYF
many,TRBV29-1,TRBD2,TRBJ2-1,TGCAGCGCCGTAGGCGGGGGCTCCTACAATGAGCAGTTCTTC,CSAVGGGSYNEQFF
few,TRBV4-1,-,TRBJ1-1,TGCGCCAGCAGCCAACCCCGCAGGGGGAACACTGAAGCTTTCTTT,CASSQPRRGNTEAFF
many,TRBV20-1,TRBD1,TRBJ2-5,TGCAGTGCCCGTGGACAGGGCCGACAAGAGACCCAGTACTTC,CSARGQGRQETQYF
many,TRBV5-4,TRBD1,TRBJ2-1,TGTGCCAGCAGCTTGGGACAGGGAACCTACAATGAGCAGTTCTTC,CASSLGQGTYNEQFF
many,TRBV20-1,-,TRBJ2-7,TGCAGTGCTAGAGATCCACTCACGGCTGCTGAGCAGTACTTC,CSARDPLTAAEQYF
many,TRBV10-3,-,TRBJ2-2,TGTGCCATCAGGCCGGCAAGCTTAAACACCGGGGAGCTGTTTTTT,CAIRPASLNTGELFF
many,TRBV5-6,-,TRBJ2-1,TGTGCCAGCAGCTTGCCCGGGCCGGGCTACAATGAGCAGTTCTTC,CASSLPGPGYNEQFF
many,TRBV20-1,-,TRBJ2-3,TGCAGTGCTCGACACCGGGACAGCACAGATACGCAGTATTTT,CSARHRDSTDTQYF
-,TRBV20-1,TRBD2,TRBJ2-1,TGCAGTGCTAGAGATAGGGAGGCGGGAGGGTCCAACAATGAGCAGTTCTTC,CSARDREAGGSNNEQFF
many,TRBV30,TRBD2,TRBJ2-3,TGTGCCTTATTAGCGGGGAGGCCAGATACGCAGTATTTT,CALLAGRPDTQYF
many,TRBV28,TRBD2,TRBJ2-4,TGTGCCAGCAGTCCTCCAGCGGGGAGCTTAGCCAAAAACATTCAGTACTTC,CASSPPAGSLAKNIQYF
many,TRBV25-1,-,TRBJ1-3,TGTGCCAGTAAAAGTGGAAACACCATATATTTT,CASKSGNTIYF
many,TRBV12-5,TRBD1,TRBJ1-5,TGTGCTAGTGGTTGGACAGGTGGGAGCAATCAGCCCCAGCATTTT,CASGWTGGSNQPQHF
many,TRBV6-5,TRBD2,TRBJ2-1,TGTGCCAGCAGCCGGACCTTACTAGCGGGGGTCGACAATGAGCAGTTCTTC,CASSRTLLAGVDNEQFF
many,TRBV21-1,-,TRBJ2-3,TGTGCCAGCTTCCTGACGGGACAGCGCACGAATACGCAGTATTTT,CASFLTGQRTNTQYF
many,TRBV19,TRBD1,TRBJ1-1,TGTGCCAGTAGAGGGACAGGGGTTGAGACCACTGAAGCTTTCTTT,CASRGTGVETTEAFF
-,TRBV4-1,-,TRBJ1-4,TGCGCCAGCAGCCAAGCCCGTGGGGGGGATGCAACTAATGAAAAACTGTTTTTT,CASSQARGGDATNEKLFF
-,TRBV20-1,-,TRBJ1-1,TGCAGTGCTAGAGAGCCAAACACTGAAGCTTTCTTT,CSAREPNTEAFF
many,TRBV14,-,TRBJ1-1,TGTGCCAGCAGCCAAGATAGGCCCACTGAAGCTTTCTTT,CASSQDRPTEAFF
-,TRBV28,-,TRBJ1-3,TGTGCCAGCAGTCCTCTTGGGGGAAACACCATATATTTT,CASSPLGGNTIYF
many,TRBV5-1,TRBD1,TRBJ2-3,TGCGCCAGCAGCCCTCGGACAGGGTCAGATACGCAGTATTTT,CASSPRTGSDTQYF
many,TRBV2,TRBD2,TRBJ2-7,TGTGCCAGCACTGAACTAGCGGACTCCTACGAGCAGTACTTC,CASTELADSYEQYF